This paragraph reports one T cell receptor beta chain. Antigen unknown. TCRdb keeps only in-frame clones here, not all; method: immunoSEQ multiplex PCR. Of tens of thousands of clones in the sample, around 90% are singletons; the top ten hold roughly 25%. The data derive from a study of OX40 agonist ivuxolimab in advanced cancers. Study details: Antecedent anti-PD-1, anti-PD-L1 or anti-CTLA-4 therapy was permissible, with 30% to 50% having received some. The study, taken as a whole, reports: Patients who responded partially at 0.1-3.0 mg/kg showed clonal expansion ranking among the lowest. Expanded clones tended on average to be more numerous among CD8+ T cells than CD4+.

The germline V gene encodes CDR1 MNHEY and CDR2 SVGAGI. The V end lost 6 bases, the J end lost 3 bases, and 9 bases lay between the germline ends. This CDR3 spans 12 amino acids. This chain uses TRBV6-5 with TRBJ2-7; D not resolved. This material consisted of CD4+ or CD8+ T cells sorted from blood, taken in a trial of the OX40 agonist ivuxolimab. The clonotype originates from an adult with an advanced solid tumor such as melanoma, head and neck, liver or kidney cancer. The DNA for the CDR3 is TGTGCCAGCAGCCTACTTGTCTACGAGCAGTACTTC. As protein: CASSLLVYEQYF.